The next 25 T cell receptor beta chains were all read from a single sample in a study of OX40 agonist ivuxolimab in advanced cancers. Clones were sequenced by immunoSEQ multiplex PCR, and TCRdb holds only the in-frame ones, with some missing. In the table there are roughly 12,000 clones, approximately 87% of which are singletons. The source was CD4+ or CD8+ T cells sorted from blood, collected in a trial of the OX40 agonist ivuxolimab. These receptors were collected from an adult with an advanced solid tumor such as melanoma, head and neck, liver or kidney cancer.

On this clone itself: Different DNA sequences within this sample yield the same CDR3. The chain combines TRBV5-1 with TRBJ2-7; 7 positions agree with TRBD1. Per germline, CDR1 SGHRS and CDR2 YFSETQ. The CDR3 length is 16 residues. After removal of 4 bases from V and 3 bases from J, the junction contained 13 bases not matched to a gene. DNA of the CDR3: TGCGCCAGCAGCCCCAGCTTTGGACAGGTGAACTACGAGCAGTACTTC. Its protein is CASSPSFGQVNYEQYF.

The CDR3, as DNA: TGCGCCAGCAGCCAAGAACAGTATCATCAGCCCCAGCATTTT. Translated: CASSQEQYHQPQHF. The chain employs TRBV4-3 and TRBJ1-5; D remains ambiguous. The V gene lost 0 bases and the J gene lost 5 bases, with 8 bases spanning the gap. The CDR3 length is 14 residues. CDR1 is LGHNA and CDR2 is YSLEER in the germline V gene.

The rearrangement uses TRBV11-2 and TRBJ2-7, with D possibly being TRBD2 (6 bases). Germline-derived CDR1 and CDR2 are SGHAT and FQNNGV. The CDR3 loop spans 13 amino acids. Trimming removed 2 bases from V and 4 bases from J, with 9 bases in between. This CDR3 is CASSLSSGYEQYF. The CDR3 region has the DNA TGTGCCAGCAGCTTATCCAGCGGGTACGAGCAGTACTTC.

The rearrangement joins TRBV7-2 to TRBJ2-1; D remains ambiguous. The CDR3 has 15 amino acids. With 5 bases removed from V and 4 bases from J, the gap between germline ends came to 15 bases. The germline gives CDR1 SGHTA, CDR2 FQGNSA. This chain's CDR3 is CASSPYPARYNEQFF. The CDR3 DNA sequence: TGTGCCAGCAGCCCCTACCCAGCTAGGTACAATGAGCAGTTCTTC. Full variable domain (rest looked up from reference TRBV7-2 and TRBJ2-1): GAGVSQSPSNKVTEKGKDVELRCDPISGHTALYWYRQSLGQGLEFLIYFQGNSAPDKSGLPSDRFSAERTGGSVSTLTIQRTQQEDSAVYLCASSPYPARYNEQFFGPGTRLTVL.

This clone showed up just once. This rearrangement joins TRBV29-1 to TRBJ2-1; D might be TRBD1 (6 bases). The CDR3 runs to 12 residues. Germline CDR1 reads SQVTM; CDR2 reads ANQGSEA. CDR3 DNA: TGCAGAGCCTCGGACAGTACCAATGAGCAGTTCTTC. This translates into CRASDSTNEQFF.

The CDR3, as DNA: TGTGCCAGCAGTGTTATTGACTACGAGCAGTACTTC. This gives the protein CASSVIDYEQYF. The chain links TRBV2 to TRBJ2-7, with D unclear. The CDR3 sequence is 12 residues long. CDR1 and CDR2 (germline): SNHLY, FYNNEI. Trimming removed 4 bases at V and 3 bases at J, with 7 bases between.

This sequence joins TRBV4-1 and TRBJ2-7; TRBD2 is a possible D gene (7 bases). This CDR3 contains 15 residues. Per the germline V gene, CDR1 is MGHRA and CDR2 is YSYEKL. V was pared by 4 bases and J by 3 bases, with 16 bases between. For the CDR3, the DNA is TGCGCCAGCAGCCCTAAGGGGGGGAGGAACTACGAGCAGTACTTC. It yields the protein CASSPKGGRNYEQYF.

This chain links TRBV19 with TRBJ2-1; D remains ambiguous. This CDR3 is built from 14 residues. Germline V gives CDR1 LNHDA, CDR2 SQIVND (reference sequence). The V gene lost 5 bases and the J gene lost 3 bases, with 11 bases spanning the gap. CDR3 in amino acids: CASSLGPGYNEQFF. The CDR3 nucleotides are TGTGCCAGTAGTCTCGGACCCGGCTACAATGAGCAGTTCTTC.

The rearrangement links TRBV7-2 to TRBJ1-1, with D maybe TRBD1 (6 bases). This CDR3 comprises 13 residues. CDR1 is SGHTA and CDR2 is FQGNSA in the germline V gene. CDR3 sequence: CAGGAKLNTEAFF. CDR3 DNA sequence: TGTGCTGGGGGGGCAAAATTGAACACTGAAGCTTTCTTT.

The rearrangement joins TRBV28 to TRBJ2-7; the D gene is possibly TRBD1 (5 bases). The germline gives CDR1 MDHEN, CDR2 SYDVKM. The CDR3 has 11 amino acids. V lost 8 bases and J 3 bases, leaving 8 bases between the germline ends. The CDR3 nucleotides read TGTGCCAGCGACCAGGGCTACGAGCAGTACTTC. Protein product: CASDQGYEQYF.

The chain combines TRBV19 with TRBJ2-1; the D gene is possibly TRBD1 (6 bases). The CDR3 runs to 14 residues. The germline V gene encodes CDR1 LNHDA and CDR2 SQIVND (reference sequence). Trimming pared 4 bases from V and 8 bases from J, leaving 15 bases between. CDR3 coding DNA: TGTGCCAGTAGTAGGCGACAGGAGTGGGATGAGCAGTTCTTC. The encoded protein is CASSRRQEWDEQFF.

The chain carries TRBV6-6 and TRBJ2-7, with D tentatively TRBD1 or TRBD2 (5 bases each). The length of the CDR3 is 13 residues. Trimming pared 6 bases from V and 2 bases from J, leaving 11 bases between. The germline CDR1 and CDR2 sequences are MNHNY and SVGAGI (reference sequence). CDR3 sequence: CASSWDPTYEQYF. The CDR3, as DNA: TGTGCCAGCAGCTGGGACCCGACCTACGAGCAGTACTTC.

DNA for the CDR3: TGTGCCAGCAGTTCCCAGGGTGATTCACCCCTCCACTTT. Protein: CASSSQGDSPLHF. The genes are TRBV28 and TRBJ1-6; perhaps TRBD1 as D (5 bases). Germline CDR1 MDHEN, CDR2 SYDVKM. The ends were cut back, 4 bases at V and 8 bases at J, with 9 bases in the middle. CDR3 length equals 13 residues. Based on the CDR3 plus reference TRBV28 and TRBJ1-6, the full variable domain is DVKVTQSSRYLVKRTGEKVFLECVQDMDHENMFWYRQDPGLGLRLIYFSYDVKMKEKGDIPEGYSVSREKKERFSLILESASTNQTSMYLCASSSQGDSPLHFGNGTRLTVT.

This chain links TRBV4-1 with TRBJ2-3; 7 bases agree with TRBD2. This CDR3 contains 16 residues. CDR1 and CDR2 from the germline V gene are MGHRA and YSYEKL. Trimming cost V 0 bases and J 4 bases; bases outside gene matches: 7. The CDR3 DNA reads as TGCGCCAGCAGCCAAGAAAGGAGCGGGACCGCAGATACGCAGTATTTT. Translated: CASSQERSGTADTQYF.

This chain connects TRBV13 to TRBJ2-7; 7 nucleotides match TRBD1. The junction had 8 bases not matched to a gene; V was cut back by 5 bases and J by 4 bases. Germline assignment: CDR1 PRHDT and CDR2 FYEKMQ (reference sequence). The CDR3 length is 14 residues. The CDR3 bases are TGTGCCAGCAGCGACCGGGACAGAGAGTACGAGCAGTACTTC. The encoded protein is CASSDRDREYEQYF.

The V gene is TRBV19, the J gene TRBJ2-7; tentatively, D is TRBD1 or TRBD2 (5 bases each). The CDR3 spans 14 residues. The V gene's germline CDR1 is LNHDA and CDR2 SQIVND (reference sequence). V was clipped by 1 base and J by 3 bases, with 10 bases between them. The CDR3 nucleotides read TGTGCCAGTAGTATAGGGGGACGGGTCTACGAGCAGTACTTC. It specifies CASSIGGRVYEQYF. The full variable domain, in which reference TRBV19 and TRBJ2-7 provide the parts outside the CDR3, is DGGITQSPKYLFRKEGQNVTLSCEQNLNHDAMYWYRQDPGQGLRLIYYSQIVNDFQKGDIAEGYSVSREKKESFPLTVTSAQKNPTAFYLCASSIGGRVYEQYFGPGTRLTVT.

CDR3 nucleotide sequence: TGTGCCAGCAGTGACTCAACAGGGAAACGCACCGGGGAGCTGTTTTTT. Translation: CASSDSTGKRTGELFF. The V call is TRBV6-4, the J call TRBJ2-2, with D possibly TRBD1 on 6 matching bases. Trimming removed 0 bases at V and 4 bases at J, with 12 bases between. The CDR3 extends over 16 amino acids. Per germline, CDR1 MRHNA and CDR2 SNTAGT.

The chain joins TRBV28 to TRBJ2-1; the match to TRBD2 covers 15 bases. Looked up from germline, CDR1 is MDHEN and CDR2 is SYDVKM. The CDR3 has 19 amino acids. V shed 5 bases and J 2 bases; nucleotides not matched to a gene: 10. CDR3 protein: CASSPRGLAGGLTYNEQFF. The CDR3 coding sequence is TGTGCCAGCAGTCCCAGAGGACTAGCGGGAGGGTTAACCTACAATGAGCAGTTCTTC.

Here the CDR3 reads CASSQEGISGTGNIQYF. CDR3 nucleotides: TGCGCCAGCAGCCAAGAGGGGATTAGCGGGACTGGAAACATTCAGTACTTC. The chain is built from TRBV4-1 and TRBJ2-4, with 8 bases matching TRBD2. With V trimmed by 0 bases and J by 6 bases, 10 bases remained unmatched. The CDR3 consists of 17 residues. Per germline, CDR1 MGHRA and CDR2 YSYEKL.

In its sample, this clone was seen once. This chain links TRBV30 with TRBJ2-1; D is ambiguous. There are 12 residues in the CDR3. V was pared by 7 bases and J by 5 bases, with 12 bases between. Looked up from germline, CDR1 is GTSNPN and CDR2 is SVGIG (reference sequence). The CDR3 region has the DNA TGTGCCTTCTATTTTGGGGACAATGAGCAGTTCTTC. Translated, it gives CAFYFGDNEQFF.

The gene calls are TRBV7-9 and TRBJ2-1; 9 bases align to TRBD2. Germline values: CDR1 SEHNR, CDR2 FQNEAQ (reference sequence). CDR3 size: 16 residues. V lost 0 bases and J lost 2; bases outside the gene matches: 2. The CDR3 protein is CASSLARLAAYNEQFF. The CDR3 DNA reads TGTGCCAGCAGCTTAGCTCGACTAGCGGCCTACAATGAGCAGTTCTTC.

The rearrangement joins TRBV11-2 to TRBJ2-3, with 11 positions matching TRBD2. CDR1 is SGHAT and CDR2 is FQNNGV in the germline V gene. CDR3 size: 18 residues. V shed 3 bases, J shed 4 bases, and the junction held 12 bases outside the gene matches. Here the CDR3 DNA reads TGTGCCAGCAGCTTGACTAGCGGGAACTTGTACCCCCCAGATACGCAGTATTTT. Translation: CASSLTSGNLYPPDTQYF.

The chain recombines TRBV12-5 with TRBJ1-4; 7 nucleotides align to TRBD1. Looked up from germline, CDR1 is LGHNT and CDR2 is FRNRAP. Trimming took 1 base from V and 0 from J; bases not matched to a gene: 23. CDR3 length equals 23 residues. CDR3 sequence: CASGLDPGQSKLHNNPTNEKLFF. CDR3 bases: TGTGCTAGTGGTTTGGACCCGGGACAGTCCAAACTTCACAATAATCCAACTAATGAAAAACTGTTTTTT.

V usage is TRBV14 and J usage is TRBJ2-1; TRBD2 might be the D (5 bases). The CDR3 runs to 16 residues. V lost 4 bases to trimming and J lost 7 bases, with 20 bases between them. Germline CDR1 is SGHDN and CDR2 is FVKESK. CDR3 loop: CASSPLLGITANEQFF. The CDR3 bases are TGTGCCAGCAGCCCACTCCTCGGGATTACAGCGAATGAGCAGTTCTTC.

By share of the sample, this clone is medium-sized (0.01 to 0.1%). The rearrangement joins TRBV5-1 to TRBJ1-2, with TRBD1 as a possible D gene (6 bases). From germline, CDR1 is SGHRS and CDR2 YFSETQ. CDR3 length: 16 residues. V gave up 7 bases and J gave up 1 base, with 20 bases separating them. The CDR3 spells CASAYGTYDLNYGYTF. CDR3 nucleotides: TGCGCCAGCGCGTATGGGACATACGATCTTAACTATGGCTACACCTTC. The variable domain in full, completed from reference TRBV5-1 and TRBJ1-2, reads KAGVTQTPRYLIKTRGQQVTLSCSPISGHRSVSWYQQTPGQGLQFLFEYFSETQRNKGNFPGRFSGRQFSNSRSEMNVSTLELGDSALYLCASAYGTYDLNYGYTFGSGTRLTVV.